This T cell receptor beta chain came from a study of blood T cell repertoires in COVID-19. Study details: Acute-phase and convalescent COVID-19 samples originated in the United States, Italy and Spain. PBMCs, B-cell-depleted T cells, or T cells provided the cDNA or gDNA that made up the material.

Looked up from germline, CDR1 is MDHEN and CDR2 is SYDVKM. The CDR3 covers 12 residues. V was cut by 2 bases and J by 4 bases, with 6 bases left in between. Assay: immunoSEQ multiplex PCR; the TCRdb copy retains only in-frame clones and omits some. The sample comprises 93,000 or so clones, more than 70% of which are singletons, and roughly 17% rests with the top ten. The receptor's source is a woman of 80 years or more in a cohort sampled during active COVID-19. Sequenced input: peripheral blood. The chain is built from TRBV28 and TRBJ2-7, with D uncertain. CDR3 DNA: TGTGCCAGCAGTTTAACCCAGTACGAGCAGTACTTC. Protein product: CASSLTQYEQYF.